This T cell receptor beta chain emerged from a study of identical twins. Unique molecular identifiers were in the cDNA, with template-switch universal primer binding. In TCRdb, the 5' RACE reads were re-called with MiXCR into one record per CDR3 protein. The profile covers about 520,000 distinct CDR3 sequences, with roughly a fifth appearing a single time and around 0.9% taken by the ten largest. This CDR3 comprises 16 residues. The J segment lost 5 bases and the V segment lost 0 bases, leaving 8 bases of the junction unmatched. The germline CDR1 and CDR2 sequences are LGHNA and YNFKEQ. These data also featured in a second study, about T cells expressing NK-cell markers. That source reports: All TCR beta repertoires analysed originated from sorted CD3+CD56+NKG2C+, CD3+CD56+NKG2C- and CD3+CD56-NKG2C+ T cells. HCMV seropositivity marked seven of the eight sequenced donors; one was seronegative.

The sequencing input was CD4+ T cells sorted from blood. This sequence was found in a young woman in good health. V and J are TRBV4-2 and TRBJ2-5; 8 bases agree with TRBD2. The CDR3 protein is CASSQDASGRTETQYF. The CDR3 bases are TGTGCCAGCAGCCAAGATGCGAGCGGGAGAACGGAGACCCAGTACTTC.